One sample yielded the 6 T cell receptor beta chains listed below, sequenced in a study of tissue T cells after allogeneic stem cell transplantation. The time point is: mouse harvest day 14 after allogeneic transplant. The graft held 10^6 splenic CD5+ T cells and 10^7 T-cell-depleted bone marrow cells. Measured with immunoSEQ multiplex PCR; TCRdb has only the in-frame clones, and not every one. The sample includes more than 4,500 clones, more than 25% seen only once; the top ten take 6.7%. Sequences were obtained from skin. These receptor sequences come from a female BALB/c mouse given C57BL/6 T cells with graft-versus-host disease after an allogeneic hematopoietic cell transplant.

The sample holds a few counts of this clone. Germline and genes: mouse. The read is 1 residue too short to cover the CDR3 end, so that end is filled in from the germline J gene. This chain links TRBV13-2 with TRBJ2-7; no clear D. There are 14 residues in the CDR3. Trimming pared 0 bases from V and 7 bases from J, leaving 14 bases between. Germline CDR1 and CDR2: NNHNN and SYGAGS (reference sequence). The CDR3 loop is CASGDAPRGGEQYF. Partial CDR3 DNA: TGTGCCAGCGGTGATGCCCCTAGAGGAGGGGAACAGTAC.

This clone is categorized as medium-sized (0.01 to 0.1%). Mouse names are used for the genes. The CDR3 end falls 1 residue outside the read, so it is completed with the germline J gene. V is TRBV26 and J is TRBJ1-1; 9 positions agree with TRBD1. Germline-derived CDR1 and CDR2 are KGHPV and FQNQEV (reference sequence). Unmatched junction bases numbered 3, after V lost 4 bases and J lost 3 bases. This CDR3 comprises 14 residues. CDR3 DNA (partial): TGTGCCAGCAGTCAGACAGGGGGGCACACAGAAGTCTTC. It specifies CASSQTGGHTEVF. The entire CDR3 protein reads CASSQTGGHTEVFF.

Judged by abundance, this clone is medium-sized (0.01 to 0.1%). All gene names here are mouse names. The read ends 1 residue shy of where the CDR3 ends; the end is completed using the germline J gene. V gene TRBV1 combines with J gene TRBJ2-3; the D call may be TRBD1 or TRBD2 (6 bases each). V lost 9 bases and J lost 0, with 7 bases in between. This CDR3 comprises 12 residues. Germline loops: CDR1 NSQYPW, CDR2 LRSPGD (reference sequence). CDR3 sequence: CTWGASAETLYF. The CDR3 bases that were read are TGCACCTGGGGGGCCAGTGCAGAAACGCTGTAT.

Points on this clone: Gene labels here are mouse ones. The read ends 1 residue shy of where the CDR3 ends; the end is completed using the germline J gene. The chain carries TRBV15 and TRBJ2-7; 12 bases are a match to TRBD2. There are 13 residues in the CDR3. V lost 6 bases and J lost 4; bases outside the gene matches: 1. CDR1 is SGHND, CDR2 FRSKSL, per germline. CDR3 DNA (partial): TGTGCCAGCAGCGGGACTGGGGGGTATGAACAGTAC. Residues: CASSGTGGYEQY. The full CDR3 reads CASSGTGGYEQYF.

Remarks on this clone: Germline and genes: mouse. The CDR3 extends 1 residue past the end of the read, so its final part is completed from the germline J gene. V is TRBV12-1 and J is TRBJ1-3; D is possibly TRBD1 (5 bases). V gave up 0 bases and J gave up 0 bases, with 11 bases separating them. Germline values: CDR1 SGHSN, CDR2 HYEKVE. This CDR3 spans 16 amino acids. CDR3 protein: CASSLGSGNSGNTLYF. The covered CDR3 bases are TGTGCCAGCTCTCTCGGCTCAGGGAATTCTGGAAATACGCTCTAT.

By proportion, this clone is large. Genes and germline are mouse. The CDR3 is cut off 1 residue early in the read; its end comes from the germline J gene. The chain joins TRBV26 to TRBJ1-3; a weak D match, TRBD1 (5 bases). Trimming cost V 6 bases and J 0 bases, with 9 bases left between them. Per the germline V gene, CDR1 is KGHPV and CDR2 is FQNQEV (reference sequence). The CDR3 contains 14 residues. CDR3 sequence reads: CASRRTNSGNTLYF. The DNA read from the CDR3 is TGTGCCAGCAGAAGGACAAATTCTGGAAATACGCTCTAT.